These 16 T cell receptor beta chains share one sample of origin, sequenced in a study of blood T cell repertoires in COVID-19. Assay: immunoSEQ multiplex PCR; the TCRdb copy retains only in-frame clones and omits some. The data hold about 480,000 clones, with approximately 88% observed a single time. The sequencing sample was made of PBMCs or T cells enriched from blood (not recorded which). These receptors came from a woman aged 40 to 50 who had recovered from COVID-19.

The chain carries TRBV5-8 and TRBJ2-5; 7 positions match TRBD2. V was clipped by 4 bases and J by 5 bases; unmatched bases: 2. The CDR3 length is 12 residues. Germline V gives CDR1 SGHTS, CDR2 YDEGEE. The CDR3, as DNA: TGTGCCAGCAGCGGCGGGAGTGAGACCCAGTACTTC. Its translation: CASSGGSETQYF.

The chain links TRBV19 to TRBJ2-2; 8 nucleotides align to TRBD1. Trimming cost V 9 bases and J 3 bases; bases outside gene matches: 3. The CDR3 spans 13 residues. From germline, CDR1 is LNHDA and CDR2 SQIVND (reference sequence). Written as DNA, the CDR3 is TGTGCCAGCGGGACAGGATACACCGGGGAGCTGTTTTTT. It codes for CASGTGYTGELFF.

V usage is TRBV9 and J usage is TRBJ2-1, with TRBD2 identical over 13 bases. This CDR3 has 16 amino acids. Trimming cost V 0 bases and J 8 bases; bases outside gene matches: 5. CDR1 is SGDLS, CDR2 YYNGEE, per germline. CDR3 in DNA: TGTGCCAGCAGCGTAGTTGGGACTAGCGGGATCGATGAGCAGTTCTTC. Amino acid sequence: CASSVVGTSGIDEQFF.

The rearrangement links TRBV5-5 to TRBJ2-7; perhaps TRBD2 as D (6 bases). Deletions cut 1 base from V and 4 bases from J, with 15 bases between. This CDR3 spans 15 amino acids. The germline CDR1 and CDR2 sequences are SGHKS and YYEKEE (reference sequence). The CDR3 DNA reads TGTGCCAGCAGCTTGTTCGGGACTGAAAATTACGAGCAGTACTTC. Its translation is CASSLFGTENYEQYF.

The rearrangement joins TRBV4-2 to TRBJ2-1, with a possible D match to TRBD2 (6 bases). In germline, CDR1 is LGHNA, CDR2 YNFKEQ. Trimming stripped 0 bases from V and 1 base from J, with 19 bases between. The CDR3 consists of 19 residues. The CDR3 sequence: CASSQEMDAGLLSYNEQFF. CDR3 nucleotide sequence: TGTGCCAGCAGCCAAGAGATGGATGCGGGACTTCTTTCCTACAATGAGCAGTTCTTC.

The chain links TRBV2 to TRBJ2-7, with 9 bases lining up with TRBD2. The V gene's germline CDR1 is SNHLY and CDR2 FYNNEI. This CDR3 spans 17 amino acids. J was trimmed by 0 bases and V by 7 bases; bases with no gene match: 13. The CDR3 DNA follows: TGTGCCAGCACTGAGCTAGCGGGGTCCCATTCCTCCTACGAGCAGTACTTC. This sequence encodes CASTELAGSHSSYEQYF. The variable domain in full, completed from reference TRBV2 and TRBJ2-7, reads EPEVTQTPSHQVTQMGQEVILRCVPISNHLYFYWYRQILGQKVEFLVSFYNNEISEKSEIFDDQFSVERPDGSNFTLKIRSTKLEDSAMYFCASTELAGSHSSYEQYFGPGTRLTVT.

The chain joins TRBV7-9 to TRBJ1-5, with 11 bases lining up with TRBD1. The CDR3 spans 17 residues. Germline lookup yields CDR1 SEHNR and CDR2 FQNEAQ (reference sequence). With V trimmed by 5 bases and J by 7 bases, 13 bases remained unmatched. The CDR3 sequence is CASSRPGGTGGLQPQHF. CDR3 bases: TGTGCCAGCAGCAGACCGGGCGGGACAGGGGGGCTCCAGCCCCAGCATTTT.

This clone counts as medium-sized (0.01 to 0.1%). This chain links TRBV7-9 with TRBJ2-3, with 8 bases identical to TRBD1. There are 15 residues in the CDR3. V shed 3 bases and J 2 bases; nucleotides not matched to a gene: 4. Per the germline V gene, CDR1 is SEHNR and CDR2 is FQNEAQ (reference sequence). The CDR3 here is CASSLGQAITDTQYF. CDR3 nucleotide sequence: TGTGCCAGCAGCTTGGGACAGGCGATCACAGATACGCAGTATTTT.

This chain uses TRBV7-2 with TRBJ2-7, with D possibly TRBD2 on 5 matching bases. Per the germline V gene, CDR1 is SGHTA and CDR2 is FQGNSA. The CDR3 extends over 18 amino acids. V was cut by 1 base and J by 2 bases, with 21 bases left in between. The CDR3 sequence is CASSLGTRRAHGAYEQYF. In nucleotides, the CDR3 is TGTGCCAGCAGCTTAGGAACTCGGCGGGCCCATGGGGCCTACGAGCAGTACTTC.

This clone has just one count. The chain links TRBV27 to TRBJ2-7, with D hard to call. Germline-derived CDR1 and CDR2 are MNHEY and SMNVEV (reference sequence). This CDR3 region has 15 residues. V gave up 6 bases and J gave up 2 bases, with 17 bases separating them. The CDR3, as DNA: TGTGCCAGCAGAAGAGAGCCTCCCACTCCCTACGAGCAGTACTTC. Translating it yields CASRREPPTPYEQYF.

The V gene is TRBV15, the J gene TRBJ2-1; 9 bases align to TRBD1. The CDR3 sequence is 16 residues long. V lost 9 bases, J lost 1 base, and 10 bases stayed unmatched. Germline V gene data show CDR1 as LNHNV and CDR2 as YYDKDF (reference sequence). CDR3 in amino acids: CATLPGQGLSYNEQFF. The CDR3 region has the DNA TGTGCCACACTACCGGGACAGGGTTTATCCTACAATGAGCAGTTCTTC. The full variable domain, its missing parts supplied by reference TRBV15 and TRBJ2-1, is DAMVIQNPRYQVTQFGKPVTLSCSQTLNHNVMYWYQQKSSQAPKLLFHYYDKDFNNEADTPDNFQSRRPNTSFCFLDIRSPGLGDTAMYLCATLPGQGLSYNEQFFGPGTRLTVL.

DNA of the CDR3: TGTGCCAGCAGCCAAGGATTAGGGGGCCGCGGCACAGATACGCAGTATTTT. Protein sequence: CASSQGLGGRGTDTQYF. This chain joins TRBV3-1 (or the pseudogene TRBV3-2) and TRBJ2-3; 7 positions match TRBD1. V lost 1 base to trimming and J lost 1 base; unmatched junction nucleotides: 8. This CDR3 contains 17 residues. Germline lookup yields CDR1 LGHDT and CDR2 YNNKEL (reference sequence).

The chain combines TRBV7-9 with TRBJ1-5, with unresolved D. V was cut by 1 base and J by 2 bases, with 9 bases left in between. The length of the CDR3 is 15 residues. Germline V gives CDR1 SEHNR, CDR2 FQNEAQ (reference sequence). The CDR3 coding sequence is TGTGCCAGCAGCTTAGGGCGCGAGGGCAATCAGCCCCAGCATTTT. Its translation: CASSLGREGNQPQHF.

The chain joins TRBV13 to TRBJ2-3; 8 nucleotides line up with TRBD1. V trimming: 5 bases; J trimming: 6 bases; junction bases outside the gene matches: 7. This CDR3 contains 14 residues. Germline CDR1 is PRHDT and CDR2 is FYEKMQ (reference sequence). CDR3 sequence: CASSLTGELDTQYF. The CDR3 DNA sequence: TGTGCCAGCAGCCTGACAGGGGAACTGGATACGCAGTATTTT.

V gene TRBV7-9 combines with J gene TRBJ1-2, with D possibly being TRBD1 (5 bases). This CDR3 comprises 13 residues. Trimming removed 10 bases at V and 8 bases at J, with 20 bases between. Per the germline V gene, CDR1 is SEHNR and CDR2 is FQNEAQ (reference sequence). The CDR3 coding sequence is TGTGCCACCCAAGGGGAGGGTTGGAGCGGCTACACCTTC. Residues: CATQGEGWSGYTF.

This chain uses TRBV7-2 with TRBJ1-2, with a weak D call TRBD1 (6 bases). Trimming shortened V by 0 bases and J by 4 bases, and 9 bases separated the two germline ends. This CDR3 is 14 amino acids long. Germline V gene data show CDR1 as SGHTA and CDR2 as FQGNSA. The CDR3 region has the DNA TGTGCCAGCAGCTTAGCGCGGACAGCCTATGGCTACACCTTC. Its protein product is CASSLARTAYGYTF. Based on the CDR3 plus reference TRBV7-2 and TRBJ1-2, the full variable domain is GAGVSQSPSNKVTEKGKDVELRCDPISGHTALYWYRQSLGQGLEFLIYFQGNSAPDKSGLPSDRFSAERTGGSVSTLTIQRTQQEDSAVYLCASSLARTAYGYTFGSGTRLTVV.